This T cell receptor (beta chain) came from a study of T-cell reconstitution after alpha-beta-depleted transplantation in children. The germline CDR1 and CDR2 sequences are LGHDT and YNNKEL (reference sequence). Germline trimming cut 1 base from V and 1 base from J; bases unmatched to any gene: 7. The CDR3 runs 16 residues. The TCRbeta library incorporated unique molecular identifiers. TCRdb recomputed calls from the PCR reads with MiXCR, one row per CDR3 protein. The sample lists 150,000 to 250,000 distinct CDR3 sequences; roughly 15% were seen once. This clonotype was found many times. The clonotype originates from a human donor who donated a stem cell graft to a child with acute lymphoblastic leukemia. The specimen comprised PBMCs from the stem cell graft donor, sampled from the stem cell graft. The gene calls are TRBV3-1 and TRBJ2-7; 7 bases are shared with TRBD2. CDR3 in DNA: TGTGCCAGCAGCCAAGGTCTGCGGGAGTGGTCCTACGAGCAGTACTTC. Translation gives CASSQGLREWSYEQYF.